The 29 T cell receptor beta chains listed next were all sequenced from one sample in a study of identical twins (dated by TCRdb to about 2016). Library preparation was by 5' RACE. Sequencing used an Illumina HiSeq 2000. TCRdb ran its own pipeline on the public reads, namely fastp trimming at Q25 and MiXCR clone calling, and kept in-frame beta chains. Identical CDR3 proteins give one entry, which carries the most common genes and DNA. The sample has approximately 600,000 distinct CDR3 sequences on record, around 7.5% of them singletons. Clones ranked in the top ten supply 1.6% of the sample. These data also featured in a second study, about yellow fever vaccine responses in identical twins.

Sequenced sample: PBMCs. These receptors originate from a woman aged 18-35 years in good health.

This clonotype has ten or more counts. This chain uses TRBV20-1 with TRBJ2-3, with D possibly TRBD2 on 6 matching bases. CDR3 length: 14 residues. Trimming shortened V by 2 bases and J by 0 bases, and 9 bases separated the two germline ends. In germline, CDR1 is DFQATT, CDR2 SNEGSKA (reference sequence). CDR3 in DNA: TGCAGTGCTAGACCCGGGACTAGCACAGATACGCAGTATTTT. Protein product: CSARPGTSTDTQYF.

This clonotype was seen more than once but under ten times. The CDR3 DNA reads TGTGCCAGCAGCCAAGAGCGTTGGCAACCTAGCACAGATACGCAGTATTTT. Translated, it gives CASSQERWQPSTDTQYF. The V gene is TRBV14, the J gene TRBJ2-3; D unresolved. Per the germline V gene, CDR1 is SGHDN and CDR2 is FVKESK. This CDR3 has 17 amino acids. V dropped 0 bases and J dropped 0 bases, with 13 bases sitting between them.

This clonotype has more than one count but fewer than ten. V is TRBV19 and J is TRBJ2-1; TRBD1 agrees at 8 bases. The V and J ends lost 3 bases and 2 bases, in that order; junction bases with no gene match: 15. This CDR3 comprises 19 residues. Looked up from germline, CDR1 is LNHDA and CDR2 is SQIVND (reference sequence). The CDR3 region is CASSIIAGGVKRAYNEQFF. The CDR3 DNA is TGTGCCAGTAGTATTATAGCAGGGGGCGTTAAGCGGGCCTACAATGAGCAGTTCTTC.

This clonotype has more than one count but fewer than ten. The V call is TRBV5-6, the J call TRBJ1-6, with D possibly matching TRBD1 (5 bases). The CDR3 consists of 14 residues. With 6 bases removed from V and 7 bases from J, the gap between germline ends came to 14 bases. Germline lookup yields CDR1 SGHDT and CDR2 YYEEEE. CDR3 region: CASNTGTGNSPLHF. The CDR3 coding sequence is TGTGCCAGCAACACCGGGACGGGGAATTCACCCCTCCACTTT.

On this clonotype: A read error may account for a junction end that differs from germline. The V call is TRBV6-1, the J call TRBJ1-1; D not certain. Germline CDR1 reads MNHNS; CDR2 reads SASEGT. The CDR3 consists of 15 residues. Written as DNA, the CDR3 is TGTGCCAGCAGTCAAGCTTTCGGGAGCCACACTGAAGCTTTCTTT. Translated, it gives CASSQAFGSHTEAFF.

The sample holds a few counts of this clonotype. The CDR3 DNA is TGTGCCAGCAGCGACCGGGACAGGGGGCGGACCGGGGAGCTGTTTTTT. This encodes CASSDRDRGRTGELFF. This chain joins TRBV28 and TRBJ2-2, with 12 bases fitting TRBD1. This CDR3 is 16 amino acids long. With V trimmed by 6 bases and J by 5 bases, 7 bases remained unmatched. Germline V gene data show CDR1 as MDHEN and CDR2 as SYDVKM.

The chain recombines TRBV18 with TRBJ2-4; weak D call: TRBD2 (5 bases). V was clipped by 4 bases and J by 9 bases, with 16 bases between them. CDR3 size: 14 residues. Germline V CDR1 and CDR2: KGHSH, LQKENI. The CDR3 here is CASSLLDGGGIQYF. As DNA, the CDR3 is TGTGCCAGCTCACTCCTAGACGGAGGAGGCATTCAGTACTTC.

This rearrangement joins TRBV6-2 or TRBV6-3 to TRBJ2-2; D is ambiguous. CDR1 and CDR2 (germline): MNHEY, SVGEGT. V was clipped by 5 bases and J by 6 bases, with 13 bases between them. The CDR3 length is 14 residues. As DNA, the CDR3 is TGTGCCAGCAGTGCCCGGGCTACGGCCGGGGAGCTGTTTTTT. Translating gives CASSARATAGELFF.

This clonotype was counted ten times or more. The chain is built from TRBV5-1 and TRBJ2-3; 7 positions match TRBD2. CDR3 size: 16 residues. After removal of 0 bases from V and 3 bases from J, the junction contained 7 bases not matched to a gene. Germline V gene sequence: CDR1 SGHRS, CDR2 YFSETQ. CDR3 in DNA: TGCGCCAGCAGCTTGGTGTTGAGCGGGACTACAGATACGCAGTATTTT. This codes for CASSLVLSGTTDTQYF. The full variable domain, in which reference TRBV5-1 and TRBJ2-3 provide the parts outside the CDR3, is KAGVTQTPRYLIKTRGQQVTLSCSPISGHRSVSWYQQTPGQGLQFLFEYFSETQRNKGNFPGRFSGRQFSNSRSEMNVSTLELGDSALYLCASSLVLSGTTDTQYFGPGTRLTVL.

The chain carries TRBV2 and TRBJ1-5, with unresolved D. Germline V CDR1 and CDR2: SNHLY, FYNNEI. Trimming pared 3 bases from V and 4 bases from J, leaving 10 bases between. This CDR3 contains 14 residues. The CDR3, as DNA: TGTGCCAGCAGTGAGTACGACGGGAATCAGCCCCAGCATTTT. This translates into CASSEYDGNQPQHF.

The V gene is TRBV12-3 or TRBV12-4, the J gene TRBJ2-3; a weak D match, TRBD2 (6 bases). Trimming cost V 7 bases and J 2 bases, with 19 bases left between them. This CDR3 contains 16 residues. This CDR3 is CASIPSGLTNTDTQYF. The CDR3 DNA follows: TGTGCCAGCATCCCCAGCGGGTTGACAAACACAGATACGCAGTATTTT.

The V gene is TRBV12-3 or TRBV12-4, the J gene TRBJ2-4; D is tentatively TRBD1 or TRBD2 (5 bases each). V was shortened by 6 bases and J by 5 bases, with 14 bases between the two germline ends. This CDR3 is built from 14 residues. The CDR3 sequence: CASRRDGVENIQYF. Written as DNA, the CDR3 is TGTGCCAGCAGGAGGGACGGAGTAGAAAACATTCAGTACTTC.

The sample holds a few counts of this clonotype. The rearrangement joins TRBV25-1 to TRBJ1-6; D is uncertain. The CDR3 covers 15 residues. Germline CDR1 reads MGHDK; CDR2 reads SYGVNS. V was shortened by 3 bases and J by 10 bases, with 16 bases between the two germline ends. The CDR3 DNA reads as TGTGCCAGCAGTGAGGAGGTGAGTCGGAACTCACCCCTCCACTTT. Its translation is CASSEEVSRNSPLHF.

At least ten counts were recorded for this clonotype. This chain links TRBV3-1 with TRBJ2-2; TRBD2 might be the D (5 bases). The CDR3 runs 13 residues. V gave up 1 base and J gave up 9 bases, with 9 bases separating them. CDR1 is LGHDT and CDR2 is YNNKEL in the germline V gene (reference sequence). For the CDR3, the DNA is TGTGCCAGCAGCCAAGCCCGAGGGAGGGAGCTGTTTTTT. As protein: CASSQARGRELFF. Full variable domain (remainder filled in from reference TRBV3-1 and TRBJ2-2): DTAVSQTPKYLVTQMGNDKSIKCEQNLGHDTMYWYKQDSKKFLKIMFSYNNKELIINETVPNRFSPKSPDKAHLNLHINSLELGDSAVYFCASSQARGRELFFGEGSRLTVL.

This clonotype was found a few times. CDR3 sequence (DNA): TGCAGCGTTGTAGGGGTTGAAGGGGAGCTGTTTTTT. Amino acids: CSVVGVEGELFF. The V call is TRBV29-1, the J call TRBJ2-2; possibly TRBD1 for D (5 bases). The CDR3 is 12 residues long. Trimming removed 4 bases at V and 8 bases at J, with 11 bases between. Germline CDR1 is SQVTM and CDR2 is ANQGSEA.

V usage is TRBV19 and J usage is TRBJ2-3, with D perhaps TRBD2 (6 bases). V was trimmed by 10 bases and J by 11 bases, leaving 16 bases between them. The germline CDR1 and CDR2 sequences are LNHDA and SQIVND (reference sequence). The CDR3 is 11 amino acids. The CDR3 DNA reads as TGTGCCACCAGAAACCGGAGGGAGCAGTATTTT. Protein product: CATRNRREQYF. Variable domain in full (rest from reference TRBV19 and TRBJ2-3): DGGITQSPKYLFRKEGQNVTLSCEQNLNHDAMYWYRQDPGQGLRLIYYSQIVNDFQKGDIAEGYSVSREKKESFPLTVTSAQKNPTAFYLCATRNRREQYFGPGTRLTVL.

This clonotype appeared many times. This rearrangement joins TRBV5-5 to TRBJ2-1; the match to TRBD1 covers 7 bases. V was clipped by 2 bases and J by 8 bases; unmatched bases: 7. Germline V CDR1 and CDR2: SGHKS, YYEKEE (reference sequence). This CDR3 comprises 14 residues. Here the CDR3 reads CASSFQGVGYEQFF. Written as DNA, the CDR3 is TGTGCCAGCAGCTTTCAGGGGGTGGGCTATGAGCAGTTCTTC.

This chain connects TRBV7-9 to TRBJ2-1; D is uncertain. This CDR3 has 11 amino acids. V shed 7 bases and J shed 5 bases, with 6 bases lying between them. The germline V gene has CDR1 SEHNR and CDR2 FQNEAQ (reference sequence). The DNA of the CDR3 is TGTGCCAGCAACCTTCACAATGAGCAGTTCTTC. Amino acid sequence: CASNLHNEQFF.

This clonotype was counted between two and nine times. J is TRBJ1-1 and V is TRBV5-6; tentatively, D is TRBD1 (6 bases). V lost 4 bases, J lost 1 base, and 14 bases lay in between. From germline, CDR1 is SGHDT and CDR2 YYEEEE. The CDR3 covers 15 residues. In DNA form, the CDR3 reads TGTGCCAGCAGCCACGGTGGGGGCGCGAACACTGAAGCTTTCTTT. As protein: CASSHGGGANTEAFF.

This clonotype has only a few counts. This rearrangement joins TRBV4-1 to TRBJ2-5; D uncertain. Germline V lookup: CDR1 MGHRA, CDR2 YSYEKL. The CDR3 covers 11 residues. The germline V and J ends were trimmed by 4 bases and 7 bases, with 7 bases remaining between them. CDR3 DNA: TGCGCCAGCAGCCGATCCGGGACCCAGTACTTC. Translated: CASSRSGTQYF.

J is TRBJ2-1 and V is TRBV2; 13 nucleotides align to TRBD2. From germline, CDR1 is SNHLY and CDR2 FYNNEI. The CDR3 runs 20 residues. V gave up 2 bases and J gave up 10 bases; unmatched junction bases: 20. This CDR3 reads CASSEPTSTTSGRAHWEQFF. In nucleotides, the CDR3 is TGTGCCAGCAGTGAACCCACCAGCACTACTAGCGGGAGGGCCCACTGGGAGCAGTTCTTC.

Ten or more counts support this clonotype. Here the CDR3 reads CASSLARADGGYTF. CDR3 coding DNA: TGTGCCAGCAGTTTAGCGCGAGCAGACGGGGGCTACACCTTC. The gene calls are TRBV12-3 or TRBV12-4 and TRBJ1-2, with unresolved D. The CDR3 has 14 amino acids. V was clipped by 0 bases and J by 8 bases, with 13 bases between them.

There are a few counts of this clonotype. The CDR3 DNA follows: TGCGCCAGCAGCCTACAGGCAAGCTCCTACAATGAGCAGTTCTTC. Translating gives CASSLQASSYNEQFF. This chain links TRBV5-1 with TRBJ2-1; TRBD1 might be the D (5 bases). CDR3 length: 15 amino acids. V lost 4 bases, J lost 0 bases, and 11 bases lay in between. CDR1 is SGHRS, CDR2 YFSETQ, per germline.

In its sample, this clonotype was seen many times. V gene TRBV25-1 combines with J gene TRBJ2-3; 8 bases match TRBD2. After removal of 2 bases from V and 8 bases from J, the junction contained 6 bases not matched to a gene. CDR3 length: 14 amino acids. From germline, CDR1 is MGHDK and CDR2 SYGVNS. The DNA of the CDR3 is TGTGCCAGCAGTGAAGAGACTCGGGGGGGTACGCAGTATTTT. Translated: CASSEETRGGTQYF. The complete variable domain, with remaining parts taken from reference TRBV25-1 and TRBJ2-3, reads EADIYQTPRYLVIGTGKKITLECSQTMGHDKMYWYQQDPGMELHLIHYSYGVNSTEKGDLSSESTVSRIRTEHFPLTLESARPSHTSQYLCASSEETRGGTQYFGPGTRLTVL.

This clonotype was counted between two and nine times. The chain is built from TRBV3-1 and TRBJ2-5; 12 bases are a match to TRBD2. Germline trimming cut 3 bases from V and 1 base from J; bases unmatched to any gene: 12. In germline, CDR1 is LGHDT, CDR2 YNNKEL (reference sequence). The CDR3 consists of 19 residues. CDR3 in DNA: TGTGCCAGCAGCCAGGCGACTAGCGGGAGTCCGGTCGTCCAAGAGACCCAGTACTTC. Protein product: CASSQATSGSPVVQETQYF.

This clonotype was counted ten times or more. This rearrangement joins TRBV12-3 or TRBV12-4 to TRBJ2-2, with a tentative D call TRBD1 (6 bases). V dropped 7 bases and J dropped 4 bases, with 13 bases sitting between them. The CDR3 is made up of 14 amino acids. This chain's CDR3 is CASTPGARTGELFF. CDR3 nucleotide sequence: TGTGCCAGCACCCCAGGGGCTCGCACCGGGGAGCTGTTTTTT.

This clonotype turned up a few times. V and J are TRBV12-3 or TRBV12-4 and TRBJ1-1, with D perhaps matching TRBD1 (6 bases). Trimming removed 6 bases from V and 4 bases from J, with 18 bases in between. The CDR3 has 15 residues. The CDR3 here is CASSPRGGPRTEAFF. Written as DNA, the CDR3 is TGTGCCAGCAGCCCAAGGGGGGGACCCCGCACTGAAGCTTTCTTT.

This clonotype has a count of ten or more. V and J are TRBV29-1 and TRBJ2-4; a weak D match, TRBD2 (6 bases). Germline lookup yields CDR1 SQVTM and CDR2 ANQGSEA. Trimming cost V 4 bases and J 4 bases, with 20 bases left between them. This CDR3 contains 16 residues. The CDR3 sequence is CSVATSTRGKKNIQYF. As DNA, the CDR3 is TGCAGCGTTGCCACCTCGACTAGAGGGAAAAAAAACATTCAGTACTTC.

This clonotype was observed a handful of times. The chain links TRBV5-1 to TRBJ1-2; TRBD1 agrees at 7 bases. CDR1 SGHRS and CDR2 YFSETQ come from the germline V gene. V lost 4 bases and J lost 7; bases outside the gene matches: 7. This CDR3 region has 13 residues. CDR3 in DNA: TGCGCCAGCAGCGAAGACAGGGTCTCTGGCTACACCTTC. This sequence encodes CASSEDRVSGYTF.